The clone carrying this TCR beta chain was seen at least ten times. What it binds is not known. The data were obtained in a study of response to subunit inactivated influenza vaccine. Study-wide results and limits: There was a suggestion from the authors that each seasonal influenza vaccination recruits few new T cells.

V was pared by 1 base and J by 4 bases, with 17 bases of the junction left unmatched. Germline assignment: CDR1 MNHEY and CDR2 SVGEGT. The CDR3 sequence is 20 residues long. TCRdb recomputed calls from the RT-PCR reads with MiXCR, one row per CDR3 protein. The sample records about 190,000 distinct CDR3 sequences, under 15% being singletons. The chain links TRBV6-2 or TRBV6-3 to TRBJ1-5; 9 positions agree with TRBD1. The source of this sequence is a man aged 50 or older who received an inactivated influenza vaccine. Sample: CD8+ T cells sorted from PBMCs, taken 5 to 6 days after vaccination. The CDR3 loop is CASSYFQGQGSVVPNQPQHF. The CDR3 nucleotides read TGTGCCAGCAGTTACTTCCAGGGACAGGGCTCCGTGGTACCAAATCAGCCCCAGCATTTT.